Listed here are 32 T cell receptor beta chains from one sample, sequenced in a study of tumor-infiltrating lymphocytes in primary liver carcinoma. The blood RNA (from unsorted whole blood) was obtained, and germline DNA was also extracted. With around 500 ng total RNA as template and a constant-region primer, TCR beta cDNA was made. Libraries for TCR beta were built through three nested multiplex PCR rounds, which together made up a slightly modified ARM-PCR procedure. Two initial PCR rounds of about 11 cycles each paired TRBV1-TRBV30 forward primers with a C-beta reverse primer. TCRdb recomputed calls from the multiplex PCR reads with MiXCR, one row per CDR3 protein. The profile shows about 180,000 distinct CDR3 sequences, 50% to 75% of them singletons. Source material: peripheral blood. Receptors were obtained from a man aged 35 to 55 with primary liver carcinoma and hepatitis B virus infection.

The V call is TRBV6-5, the J call TRBJ2-7; D gene uncertain. Trimming cost V 0 bases and J 6 bases, with 12 bases left between them. The CDR3 runs to 14 residues. The germline V gene has CDR1 MNHEY and CDR2 SVGAGI. Here the CDR3 reads CASSYSYSVCEQYF. CDR3 sequence (DNA): TGTGCCAGCAGTTACTCATATTCCGTCTGCGAGCAGTACTTC.

J is TRBJ2-1 and V is TRBV7-8; 12 bases fit TRBD2. V lost 5 bases, J lost 8 bases, and 7 bases stayed unmatched. From germline, CDR1 is SGHVS and CDR2 FQNEAQ. This CDR3 is built from 15 residues. The CDR3 DNA reads as TGTGCCAGCAGCGCCGGGACTAGCGGGTCGCATGAGCAGTTCTTC. It encodes CASSAGTSGSHEQFF.

In this sample, this clonotype turned up once. The chain combines TRBV29-1 with TRBJ2-3; 12 nucleotides line up with TRBD2. Unmatched junction bases numbered 12, after V lost 6 bases and J lost 5 bases. From germline, CDR1 is SQVTM and CDR2 ANQGSEA. The CDR3 totals 16 residues. The CDR3 loop reads CSVNLASGRAGDTQYF. The DNA for the CDR3 is TGCAGCGTCAATTTGGCTAGCGGGAGGGCAGGAGATACGCAGTATTTT.

The table lists this clonotype with a count of one. A much larger clone lies a single base off, so this may be a read error. For the CDR3, the DNA is TGCAGCGTTGTTCGTCGACAGGATGCAAGTGCTTTCTTT. Protein: CSVVRRQDASAFF. J is TRBJ1-1 and V is TRBV29-1, with a possible D match to TRBD1 (6 bases). The V gene lost 4 bases and the J gene lost 11 bases, with 20 bases spanning the gap. CDR3 size: 13 residues. Germline V CDR1 and CDR2: SQVTM, ANQGSEA. Full variable domain (rest looked up from reference TRBV29-1 and TRBJ1-1): SAVISQKPSRDICQRGTSLTIQCQVDSQVTMMFWYRQQPGQSLTLIATANQGSEATYESGFVIDKFPISRPNLTFSTLTVSNMSPEDSSIYLCSVVRRQDASAFFGQGTRLTVV.

This clonotype has just a few counts. The genes are TRBV6-6 and TRBJ2-7; 13 positions match TRBD2. Germline V gene data show CDR1 as MNHNY and CDR2 as SVGAGI (reference sequence). V was clipped by 5 bases and J by 2 bases; unmatched bases: 9. CDR3 size: 17 residues. CDR3 protein: CASSLGLAGEWTYEQYF. The CDR3 nucleotides are TGTGCCAGCAGTCTCGGACTAGCGGGAGAGTGGACCTACGAGCAGTACTTC.

The rearrangement uses TRBV6-5 and TRBJ2-6; D is unclear. Trimming pared 6 bases from V and 0 bases from J, leaving 15 bases between. From germline, CDR1 is MNHEY and CDR2 SVGAGI. CDR3 size: 17 residues. The CDR3 loop reads CASRIRADPSGANVLTF. CDR3 in DNA: TGTGCCAGCAGAATCCGGGCCGACCCCTCTGGGGCCAACGTCCTGACTTTC.

About this clonotype: Without the conserved terminal phenylalanine or tryptophan, this CDR3 likely stems from a read error. The V call is TRBV11-2, the J call TRBJ2-4, with a weak D call TRBD1 (5 bases). The ends were cut back, 5 bases at V and 8 bases at J, with 25 bases in the middle. Germline V gene sequence: CDR1 SGHAT, CDR2 FQNNGV. The CDR3 spans 17 residues. This chain's CDR3 is CASSKNGATLSQDIQYL. CDR3 DNA sequence: TGTGCCAGCAGCAAAAATGGGGCTACCTTAAGCCAAGACATTCAGTACCTC.

With respect to this clonotype: Since the CDR3 does not end with the conserved phenylalanine or tryptophan, this likely comes from a read error. V is TRBV11-2 and J is TRBJ2-7; 9 positions agree with TRBD1. CDR1 and CDR2 (germline): SGHAT, FQNNGV. CDR3 length: 15 residues. CDR3 amino acids: CTSSLSGTGLGEQYL. The CDR3 bases are TGTACCAGCAGCTTAAGCGGGACAGGGCTGGGAGAGCAGTACTTA.

The chain uses TRBV29-1 and TRBJ2-5; D might be TRBD2 (6 bases). Germline CDR1 SQVTM, CDR2 ANQGSEA. V shed 0 bases and J shed 5 bases, with 16 bases lying between them. CDR3 length: 15 amino acids. CDR3 sequence: CSVEDLAKFRETQYF. Written as DNA, the CDR3 is TGCAGCGTTGAAGATCTAGCGAAGTTCAGGGAGACCCAGTACTTC.

The V gene is TRBV4-1, the J gene TRBJ2-4; 10 positions agree with TRBD1. Looked up from germline, CDR1 is MGHRA and CDR2 is YSYEKL. CDR3 length equals 13 residues. Germline trimming cut 4 bases from V and 11 bases from J; bases unmatched to any gene: 5. CDR3 sequence: CASSRATGGFQYF. CDR3 DNA: TGCGCCAGCAGCCGAGCGACAGGGGGCTTTCAGTACTTC.

Concerning this clonotype itself: One junction end disagrees with the germline gene, perhaps due to a read error. The chain joins TRBV7-9 to TRBJ1-2, with no clear D. The CDR3 loop spans 16 amino acids. Per germline, CDR1 SEHNR and CDR2 FQNEAQ (reference sequence). The CDR3 sequence is CARSLAGSQSHYGYTF. For the CDR3, the DNA is TGTGCCAGAAGCTTAGCGGGTTCACAGTCCCACTATGGCTACACCTTC.

This clonotype was counted a few times. This clone may be a read error of a much larger clone one base away. The chain employs TRBV11-2 and TRBJ2-7; perhaps TRBD2 as D (6 bases). The germline V gene encodes CDR1 SGHAT and CDR2 FQNNGV. Deletions cut 3 bases from V and 4 bases from J, with 16 bases between. The CDR3 is made up of 15 amino acids. This chain's CDR3 is CASSFSTSRIYEQYF. DNA of the CDR3: TGTGCCAGCAGCTTCAGCACTAGCAGGATTTACGAGCAGTACTTC. Supplemented by reference TRBV11-2 and TRBJ2-7, the full variable domain reads EAGVAQSPRYKIIEKRQSVAFWCNPISGHATLYWYQQILGQGPKLLIQFQNNGVVDDSQLPKDRFSAERLKGVDSTLKIQPAKLEDSAVYLCASSFSTSRIYEQYFGPGTRLTVT.

Only one count was recorded for this clonotype. The rearrangement links TRBV28 to TRBJ2-7, with D unclear. Trimming left V 0 bases short and J 7 bases short, with 7 bases between. Germline V lookup: CDR1 MDHEN, CDR2 SYDVKM. This CDR3 has 12 amino acids. Here the CDR3 reads CASSLWDGEQYF. CDR3 DNA sequence: TGTGCCAGCAGTTTATGGGATGGTGAGCAGTACTTC.

With regard to this clonotype: Possible read error: a much larger clone is one base away. The chain employs TRBV11-3 and TRBJ2-5; D ambiguous. Germline CDR1 SGHNT, CDR2 YENEEA. Trimming removed 5 bases at V and 5 bases at J, with 15 bases between. This CDR3 is built from 14 residues. The CDR3 DNA reads as TGTGCCAGCAGCGAACCGGATCTCCCGGAGACCCAGTACTTC. Its protein is CASSEPDLPETQYF.

This clonotype was seen only a few times. The J gene is TRBJ2-5, the V gene TRBV4-1, with D perhaps matching TRBD2 (6 bases). The CDR3 contains 14 residues. Trimming pared 0 bases from V and 7 bases from J, leaving 12 bases between. CDR1 and CDR2 (germline): MGHRA, YSYEKL. CDR3 coding DNA: TGCGCCAGCAGCCAAGAGGCTGACGGGAGGACCCAGTACTTC. Translating it yields CASSQEADGRTQYF.

As for this clonotype: This could be a read error, since a much larger clone is one nucleotide away. The rearrangement uses TRBV6-5 and TRBJ2-3; D possibly corresponds to TRBD2 (5 bases). Germline V gene lookup returns CDR1 MNHEY and CDR2 SVGAGI. V shed 9 bases and J shed 2 bases, with 12 bases lying between them. This CDR3 is 13 amino acids long. CDR3 DNA sequence: TGTGCCAGGAGCCGGGATTACACAGATACGCAGTATTTT. Translated: CARSRDYTDTQYF.

This clonotype occurred many times. The chain uses TRBV29-1 and TRBJ2-5; tentatively, D is TRBD1 (5 bases). CDR3 length: 13 amino acids. V gave up 4 bases and J gave up 3 bases, with 12 bases separating them. Germline CDR1 reads SQVTM; CDR2 reads ANQGSEA. The CDR3 sequence: CSVGAGWEETQYF. In nucleotides, the CDR3 is TGCAGCGTTGGGGCAGGGTGGGAAGAGACCCAGTACTTC.

This clonotype was observed a handful of times. The J gene is TRBJ1-1, the V gene TRBV7-9; no definite D call. In germline, CDR1 is SEHNR, CDR2 FQNEAQ (reference sequence). The CDR3 runs 13 residues. V gave up 2 bases and J gave up 0 bases, with 4 bases separating them. This CDR3 is CASSLQMNTEAFF. In nucleotides, the CDR3 is TGTGCCAGCAGCTTACAGATGAACACTGAAGCTTTCTTT.

The rearrangement joins TRBV29-1 to TRBJ2-7; 7 bases match TRBD1. With 5 bases clipped from V and 7 bases from J, the junction kept 5 bases outside the gene matches. Germline V gives CDR1 SQVTM, CDR2 ANQGSEA. The CDR3 contains 11 residues. CDR3 sequence (DNA): TGCAGCGTTAGACAGGGTCAGGAGCAGTACTTC. The encoded protein is CSVRQGQEQYF.

Comment on this clonotype: One junction end does not reproduce the germline sequence, and a read error may be involved. The genes are TRBV6-6 and TRBJ1-1; D is unclear. The germline gives CDR1 MNHNY, CDR2 SVGAGI (reference sequence). The CDR3 is 14 amino acids. The CDR3 sequence is CVSSYSVRITEAFF. CDR3 DNA sequence: TGTGTCAGCAGTTACTCAGTCCGGATCACTGAAGCTTTCTTT.

This clonotype has just a few counts. The V gene is TRBV13, the J gene TRBJ2-3; possible D gene TRBD2, 5 bases. The CDR3 loop spans 13 amino acids. The V gene's germline CDR1 is PRHDT and CDR2 FYEKMQ (reference sequence). Trimming cost V 6 bases and J 6 bases, with 13 bases left between them. CDR3 nucleotides: TGTGCCAGCAGTTCCCTAGCCTCCGATACGCAGTATTTT. This gives the protein CASSSLASDTQYF.

In regard to this clonotype: The junction departs from the called germline gene at one end, perhaps through a read error. The chain has TRBV6-2 or TRBV6-3 and TRBJ2-2; D might be TRBD1 or TRBD2, each matching 5 bases. The CDR3 loop spans 14 amino acids. Germline assignment: CDR1 MNHEY and CDR2 SVGEGT. The CDR3 loop is CASSYSSETRELFF. The CDR3 DNA reads as TGTGCCAGCAGTTACTCGAGTGAGACCAGGGAGCTGTTTTTC.

This chain links TRBV28 with TRBJ2-7; 7 bases line up with TRBD1. After removal of 5 bases from V and 1 base from J, the junction contained 14 bases not matched to a gene. From germline, CDR1 is MDHEN and CDR2 SYDVKM. The length of the CDR3 is 17 residues. CDR3 bases: TGTGCCAGCAGTCCCCGGGGCTACAGGGGTTTATCCTACGAGCAGTACTTC. Its protein is CASSPRGYRGLSYEQYF.

This clonotype was picked up one time. This may arise from a read error, as a much more abundant clone is one base away. V usage is TRBV29-1 and J usage is TRBJ2-5; D may match TRBD1 or TRBD2 (5 bases each). Germline V lookup: CDR1 SQVTM, CDR2 ANQGSEA. The CDR3 is 13 residues long. CDR3 loop: CNVDEGQGETQYF. CDR3 nucleotide sequence: TGCAACGTTGATGAGGGGCAGGGAGAGACCCAGTACTTC.

On this clonotype itself: Being one base from a much bigger clone, this may be a read error. The chain joins TRBV29-1 to TRBJ2-1; a possible D gene is TRBD2 (6 bases). The V gene lost 8 bases and the J gene lost 6 bases, with 11 bases spanning the gap. CDR1 is SQVTM and CDR2 is ANQGSEA in the germline V gene. The CDR3 extends over 11 amino acids. CDR3 in amino acids: CSTNGSNEQFF. CDR3 coding DNA: TGCAGCACCAACGGGAGCAATGAGCAGTTCTTC.

Points on this clonotype: This CDR3 is missing its conserved last phenylalanine or tryptophan, likely due to a read error. The chain employs TRBV6-1 and TRBJ2-2, with D possibly being TRBD2 (5 bases). The CDR3 is 14 amino acids. CDR1 is MNHNS, CDR2 SASEGT, per germline. The CDR3 sequence is CASSETLNTGELFI. In DNA form, the CDR3 reads TGTGCCAGCAGTGAAACTCTGAACACCGGGGAACTGTTTATT.

Ten or more counts support this clonotype. The chain combines TRBV11-2 with TRBJ2-6; 8 nucleotides match TRBD1. Germline values: CDR1 SGHAT, CDR2 FQNNGV. V shed 5 bases, J shed 1 base, and the junction held 10 bases outside the gene matches. CDR3 length: 18 amino acids. The CDR3 DNA sequence: TGTGCCAGCAGCCGACGGACAGGGTTTGTGTCTGGGGCCAACGTCCTGACTTTC. Its translation is CASSRRTGFVSGANVLTF.

Details on this clonotype: The junction does not match germline at one end; this may be a read error. The chain uses TRBV11-2 and TRBJ2-3; 11 bases match TRBD2. From germline, CDR1 is SGHAT and CDR2 FQNNGV. CDR3 length: 17 residues. CDR3 residues: CVSSCRTSGSSTDTQYF. CDR3 in DNA: TGTGTCAGCAGCTGCCGGACTAGCGGGTCTAGCACAGATACGCAGTATTTT.

This clonotype was counted between two and nine times. The J gene is TRBJ2-7, the V gene TRBV6-2 or TRBV6-3, with 8 positions matching TRBD2. CDR1 and CDR2 from the germline V gene are MNHEY and SVGEGT. V was clipped by 6 bases and J by 3 bases; unmatched bases: 10. CDR3 length equals 15 residues. The CDR3 DNA is TGTGCCAGCAGGCGCACTAGCGGAGACTTCTACGAGCAGTACTTC. Translating it yields CASRRTSGDFYEQYF.

This clonotype was counted ten times or more. This rearrangement joins TRBV29-1 to TRBJ2-5; tentatively, D is TRBD1 (5 bases). The length of the CDR3 is 11 residues. Trimming left V 5 bases short and J 4 bases short, with 8 bases between. CDR1 and CDR2 (germline): SQVTM, ANQGSEA. As DNA, the CDR3 is TGCAGCGTTTTTCAGGGAGAGACCCAGTACTTC. Amino acids: CSVFQGETQYF.

The table lists this clonotype with many counts. The genes are TRBV5-1 and TRBJ2-7, with D possibly TRBD2 on 5 matching bases. Deletions cut 1 base from V and 0 bases from J, with 11 bases between. The CDR3 is 15 amino acids. Germline CDR1 SGHRS, CDR2 YFSETQ. The CDR3 sequence is CASSLTSGSSYEQYF. DNA for the CDR3: TGCGCCAGCAGCTTGACAAGTGGGAGCTCCTACGAGCAGTACTTC.

Worth noting for this clonotype: This CDR3 fails to terminate in the conserved phenylalanine or tryptophan, so it likely reflects a read error. The gene calls are TRBV14 and TRBJ1-5; tentative D call: TRBD1 (6 bases). Germline V CDR1 and CDR2: SGHDN, FVKESK. This CDR3 has 15 amino acids. V was pared by 1 base and J by 4 bases, with 11 bases between. The CDR3 sequence is CASSQGQGINQPQHY. CDR3 coding DNA: TGTGCCAGCAGCCAAGGCCAGGGGATTAATCAGCCCCAGCATTAT.